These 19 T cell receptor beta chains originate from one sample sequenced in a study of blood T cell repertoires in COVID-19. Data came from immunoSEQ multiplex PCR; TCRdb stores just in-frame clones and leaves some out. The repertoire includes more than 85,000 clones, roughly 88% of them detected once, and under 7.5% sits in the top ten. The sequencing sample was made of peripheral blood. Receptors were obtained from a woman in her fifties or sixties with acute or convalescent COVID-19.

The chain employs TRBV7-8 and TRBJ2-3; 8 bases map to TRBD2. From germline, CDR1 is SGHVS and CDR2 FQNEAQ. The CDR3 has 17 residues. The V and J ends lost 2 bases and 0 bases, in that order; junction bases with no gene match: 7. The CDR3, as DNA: TGTGCCAGCAGCTTAAGGCTAGCGGGCCCTAGCACAGATACGCAGTATTTT. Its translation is CASSLRLAGPSTDTQYF.

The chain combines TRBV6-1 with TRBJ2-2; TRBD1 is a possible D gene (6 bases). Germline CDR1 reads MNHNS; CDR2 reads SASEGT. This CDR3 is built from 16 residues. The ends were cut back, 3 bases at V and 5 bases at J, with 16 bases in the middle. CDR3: CASSDRGFRGTGELFF. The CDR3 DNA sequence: TGTGCCAGCAGTGACAGGGGATTTCGAGGGACCGGGGAGCTGTTTTTT.

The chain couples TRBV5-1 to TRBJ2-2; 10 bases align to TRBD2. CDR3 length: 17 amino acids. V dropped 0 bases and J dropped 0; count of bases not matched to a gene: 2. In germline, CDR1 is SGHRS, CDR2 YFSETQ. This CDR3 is CASSLVLAGANTGELFF. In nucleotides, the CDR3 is TGCGCCAGCAGCTTGGTTCTAGCGGGAGCGAACACCGGGGAGCTGTTTTTT.

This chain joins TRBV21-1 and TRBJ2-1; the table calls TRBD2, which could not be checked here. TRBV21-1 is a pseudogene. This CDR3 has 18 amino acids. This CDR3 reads CASSKCETSGSSYNEQFF. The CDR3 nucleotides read TGTGCCAGCAGCAAATGCGAGACTAGCGGGAGCTCCTACAATGAGCAGTTCTTC.

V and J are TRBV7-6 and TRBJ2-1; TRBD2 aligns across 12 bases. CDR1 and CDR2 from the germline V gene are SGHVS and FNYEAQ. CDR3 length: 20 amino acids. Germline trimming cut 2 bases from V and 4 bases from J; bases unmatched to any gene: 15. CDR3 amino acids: CASSLLNRLAGGAGYNEQFF. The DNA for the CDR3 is TGTGCCAGCAGCTTACTGAATCGTCTAGCGGGAGGGGCGGGGTACAATGAGCAGTTCTTC. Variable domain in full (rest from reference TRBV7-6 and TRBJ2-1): GAGVSQSPRYKVTKRGQDVALRCDPISGHVSLYWYRQALGQGPEFLTYFNYEAQQDKSGLPNDRFSAERPEGSISTLTIQRTEQRDSAMYRCASSLLNRLAGGAGYNEQFFGPGTRLTVL.

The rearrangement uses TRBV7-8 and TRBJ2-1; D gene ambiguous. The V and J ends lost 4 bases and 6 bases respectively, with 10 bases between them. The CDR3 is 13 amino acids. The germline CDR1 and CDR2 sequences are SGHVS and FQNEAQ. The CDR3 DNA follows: TGTGCCAGCAGCTCCCCCAGGATCAATGAGCAGTTCTTC. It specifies CASSSPRINEQFF. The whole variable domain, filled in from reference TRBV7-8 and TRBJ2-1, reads GAGVSQSPRYKVAKRGQDVALRCDPISGHVSLFWYQQALGQGPEFLTYFQNEAQLDKSGLPSDRFFAERPEGSVSTLKIQRTQQEDSAVYLCASSSPRINEQFFGPGTRLTVL.

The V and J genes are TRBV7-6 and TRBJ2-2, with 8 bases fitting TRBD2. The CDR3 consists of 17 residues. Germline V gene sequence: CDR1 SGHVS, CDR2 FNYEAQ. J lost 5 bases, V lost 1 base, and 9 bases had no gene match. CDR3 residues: CASSLGSSGVRTGELFF. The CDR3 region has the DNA TGTGCCAGCAGCTTAGGTAGTAGCGGGGTGAGGACCGGGGAGCTGTTTTTT. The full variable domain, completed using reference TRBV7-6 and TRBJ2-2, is GAGVSQSPRYKVTKRGQDVALRCDPISGHVSLYWYRQALGQGPEFLTYFNYEAQQDKSGLPNDRFSAERPEGSISTLTIQRTEQRDSAMYRCASSLGSSGVRTGELFFGEGSRLTVL.

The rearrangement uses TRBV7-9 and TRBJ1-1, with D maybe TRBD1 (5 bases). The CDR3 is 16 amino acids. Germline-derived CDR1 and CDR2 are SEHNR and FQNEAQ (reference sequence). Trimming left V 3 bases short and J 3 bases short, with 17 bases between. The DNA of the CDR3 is TGTGCCAGCAGCTTCATTAGACTGGGGGGAGACACTGAAGCTTTCTTT. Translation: CASSFIRLGGDTEAFF.

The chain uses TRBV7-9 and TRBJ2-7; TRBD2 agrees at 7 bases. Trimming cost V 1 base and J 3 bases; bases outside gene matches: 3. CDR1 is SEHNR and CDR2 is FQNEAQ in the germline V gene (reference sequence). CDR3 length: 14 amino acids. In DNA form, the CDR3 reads TGTGCCAGCAGCTTAGGCGGGAGCGGCTACGAGCAGTACTTC. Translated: CASSLGGSGYEQYF.

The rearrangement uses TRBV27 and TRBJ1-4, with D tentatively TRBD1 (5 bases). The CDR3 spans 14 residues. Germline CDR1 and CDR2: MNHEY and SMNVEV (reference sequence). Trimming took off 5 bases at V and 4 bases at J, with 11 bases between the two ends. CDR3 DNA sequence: TGTGCCAGCAGTGCCGGGACTTTTAATGAAAAACTGTTTTTT. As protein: CASSAGTFNEKLFF. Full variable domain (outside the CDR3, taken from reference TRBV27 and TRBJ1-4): EAQVTQNPRYLITVTGKKLTVTCSQNMNHEYMSWYRQDPGLGLRQIYYSMNVEVTDKGDVPEGYKVSRKEKRNFPLILESPSPNQTSLYFCASSAGTFNEKLFFGSGTQLSVL.

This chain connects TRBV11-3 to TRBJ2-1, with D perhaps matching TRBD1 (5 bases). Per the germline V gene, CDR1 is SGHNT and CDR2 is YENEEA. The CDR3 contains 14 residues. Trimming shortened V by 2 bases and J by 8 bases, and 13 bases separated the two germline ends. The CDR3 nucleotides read TGTGCCAGCAGCTTATGGGGCGAAAGCGATGAGCAGTTCTTC. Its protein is CASSLWGESDEQFF.

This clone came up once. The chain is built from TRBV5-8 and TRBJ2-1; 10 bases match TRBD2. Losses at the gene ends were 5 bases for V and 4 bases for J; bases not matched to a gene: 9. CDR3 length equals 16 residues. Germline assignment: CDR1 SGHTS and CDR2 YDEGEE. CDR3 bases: TGTGCCAGCAGGGCGCTAGCGGGAGTAGGATACAATGAGCAGTTCTTC. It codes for CASRALAGVGYNEQFF.

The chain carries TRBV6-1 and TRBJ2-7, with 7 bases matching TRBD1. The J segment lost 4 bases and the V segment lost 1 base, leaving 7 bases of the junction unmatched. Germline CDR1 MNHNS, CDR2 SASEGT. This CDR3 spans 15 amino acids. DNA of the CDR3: TGTGCCAGCAGTGAAGGGACAGGAATAACATACGAGCAGTACTTC. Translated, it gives CASSEGTGITYEQYF.

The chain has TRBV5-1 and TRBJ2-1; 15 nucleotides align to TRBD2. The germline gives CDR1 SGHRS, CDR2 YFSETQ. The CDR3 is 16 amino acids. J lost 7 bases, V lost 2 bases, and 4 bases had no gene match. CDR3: CASSFGTSGRLNEQFF. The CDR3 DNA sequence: TGCGCCAGCAGCTTTGGGACTAGCGGGAGGTTAAATGAGCAGTTCTTC.

The CDR3 is CASSLNRGLDGYTF. In DNA form, the CDR3 reads TGTGCCAGCAGCTTAAACAGGGGGCTCGACGGCTACACCTTC. This chain joins TRBV5-4 and TRBJ1-2; TRBD1 agrees at 9 bases. After removal of 2 bases from V and 8 bases from J, the junction contained 7 bases not matched to a gene. The CDR3 contains 14 residues. CDR1 SGHNT and CDR2 YYREEE come from the germline V gene (reference sequence).

The CDR3, as DNA: TGTGCCAGCAGAGACAGCTCCTCTGGAAACACCATATATTTT. It specifies CASRDSSSGNTIYF. This sequence joins TRBV6-6 and TRBJ1-3, with D perhaps TRBD1 (5 bases). The length of the CDR3 is 14 residues. The germline V gene has CDR1 MNHNY and CDR2 SVGAGI (reference sequence). Between the trimmed V and J ends, which lost 6 bases and 0 bases, there was a span of 9 bases.

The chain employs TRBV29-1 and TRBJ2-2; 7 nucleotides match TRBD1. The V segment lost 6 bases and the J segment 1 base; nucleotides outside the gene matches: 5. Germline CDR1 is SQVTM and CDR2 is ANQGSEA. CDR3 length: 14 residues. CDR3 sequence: CSVGTEVNTGELFF. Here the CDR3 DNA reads TGCAGCGTGGGGACAGAGGTGAACACCGGGGAGCTGTTTTTT.

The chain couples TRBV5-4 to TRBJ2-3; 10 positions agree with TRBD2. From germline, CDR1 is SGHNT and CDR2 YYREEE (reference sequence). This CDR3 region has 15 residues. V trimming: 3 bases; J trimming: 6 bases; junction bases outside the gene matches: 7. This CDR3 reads CASSSSGRVTDTQYF. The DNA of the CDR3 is TGTGCCAGCAGCTCCAGCGGGAGGGTAACGGATACGCAGTATTTT.

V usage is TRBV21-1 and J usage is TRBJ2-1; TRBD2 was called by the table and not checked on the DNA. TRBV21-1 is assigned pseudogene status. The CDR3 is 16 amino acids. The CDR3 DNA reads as TGTGCCAGCAGCAAATGGACTAGCGGGAGATCACATGAGCAGTTCTTC. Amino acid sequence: CASSKWTSGRSHEQFF.